This passage covers 29 T cell receptor beta chains from one sample sequenced in a study of shared clonotypes between healthy human individuals. Here immunoSEQ multiplex PCR was the method, and the copy in TCRdb shows in-frame clones only, minus some. The profile shows 1.4 million to 1.5 million clones, 95% to 97% of them singletons. The sample comprised naive CD4+ T cells sorted from blood. Subset meaning: CD45RA+ positively selected. The receptors were gathered from a man between 25 and 39 years old in good health.

V is TRBV19 and J is TRBJ1-1; 7 bases align to TRBD1. The CDR3 loop spans 16 amino acids. V was pared by 6 bases and J by 2 bases, with 12 bases of the junction left unmatched. CDR1 is LNHDA, CDR2 SQIVND, per germline (reference sequence). The CDR3 nucleotides read TGTGCCAGTAGCAATCTACCGGGACAGTCAAACACTGAAGCTTTCTTT. Its protein is CASSNLPGQSNTEAFF.

The chain employs TRBV5-4 and TRBJ2-7, with 12 bases fitting TRBD2. The germline gives CDR1 SGHNT, CDR2 YYREEE (reference sequence). The CDR3 sequence is 15 residues long. V lost 4 bases and J lost 1; bases outside the gene matches: 3. CDR3: CASSTGLAGSYEQYF. In DNA form, the CDR3 reads TGTGCCAGCAGCACGGGACTAGCGGGTTCCTACGAGCAGTACTTC.

The rearrangement uses TRBV18 and TRBJ2-1; the D is unclear. The CDR3 runs to 16 residues. V shed 2 bases and J shed 0 bases, with 11 bases lying between them. Germline assignment: CDR1 KGHSH and CDR2 LQKENI. CDR3 sequence (DNA): TGTGCCAGCTCACCAATACGCCCGATCTCCTACAATGAGCAGTTCTTC. The encoded protein is CASSPIRPISYNEQFF.

The chain has TRBV2 and TRBJ2-2, with 7 bases fitting TRBD2. The CDR3 covers 15 residues. After removal of 7 bases from V and 4 bases from J, the junction contained 9 bases not matched to a gene. Looked up from germline, CDR1 is SNHLY and CDR2 is FYNNEI. The DNA for the CDR3 is TGTGCCAGCACCTCCAGGGCTAGCGGCACCGGGGAGCTGTTTTTT. Translation: CASTSRASGTGELFF.

The chain is built from TRBV7-2 and TRBJ2-2, with 13 bases that match TRBD2. Trimming took 5 bases from V and 4 from J; bases not matched to a gene: 7. The CDR3 loop spans 17 amino acids. The germline V gene encodes CDR1 SGHTA and CDR2 FQGNSA. As DNA, the CDR3 is TGTGCCAGCAGCCCACGGACTAGCGGGAGCGGCACCGGGGAGCTGTTTTTT. Amino acids: CASSPRTSGSGTGELFF.

This chain connects TRBV28 to TRBJ1-1, with D uncertain. The CDR3 consists of 15 residues. V lost 3 bases to trimming and J lost 1 base, with 12 bases between them. Germline V lookup: CDR1 MDHEN, CDR2 SYDVKM. CDR3 bases: TGTGCCAGCAGTTTGATAGACGACCCGAACACTGAAGCTTTCTTT. It codes for CASSLIDDPNTEAFF.

J is TRBJ2-1 and V is TRBV5-1; D possibly corresponds to TRBD2 (6 bases). V was shortened by 7 bases and J by 7 bases, with 21 bases between the two germline ends. The CDR3 runs to 15 residues. Germline CDR1 reads SGHRS; CDR2 reads YFSETQ. CDR3 loop: CASRFAEGLYNEQFF. The DNA of the CDR3 is TGCGCCAGCCGGTTCGCGGAGGGCCTATATAATGAGCAGTTCTTC.

The count of this clone is one. V gene TRBV5-1 combines with J gene TRBJ1-5; D possibly corresponds to TRBD1 (6 bases). The ends were cut back, 4 bases at V and 5 bases at J, with 10 bases in the middle. Germline loops: CDR1 SGHRS, CDR2 YFSETQ. The length of the CDR3 is 13 residues. The DNA of the CDR3 is TGCGCCAGCAGCCTGGACAGTGATCAGCCCCAGCATTTT. Its protein product is CASSLDSDQPQHF. Filled out from reference TRBV5-1 and TRBJ1-5, the complete variable domain reads KAGVTQTPRYLIKTRGQQVTLSCSPISGHRSVSWYQQTPGQGLQFLFEYFSETQRNKGNFPGRFSGRQFSNSRSEMNVSTLELGDSALYLCASSLDSDQPQHFGDGTRLSIL.

The rearrangement uses TRBV27 and TRBJ2-4; D is undetermined. Germline CDR1 and CDR2: MNHEY and SMNVEV (reference sequence). This CDR3 has 12 residues. V was pared by 8 bases and J by 8 bases, with 13 bases between. The CDR3 is CASDAVNYIQYF. DNA for the CDR3: TGTGCCAGCGATGCTGTGAACTACATTCAGTACTTC.

The J gene is TRBJ2-5, the V gene TRBV10-1; D gene uncertain. The CDR3 is 13 residues long. Germline-derived CDR1 and CDR2 are WNHNN and SYGVQD (reference sequence). Trimming shortened V by 4 bases and J by 4 bases, and 10 bases separated the two germline ends. This CDR3 reads CASSGQWGETQYF. The CDR3 bases are TGCGCCAGCAGTGGCCAGTGGGGAGAGACCCAGTACTTC.

The chain recombines TRBV29-1 with TRBJ1-1; TRBD1 matches 7 bases. The germline CDR1 and CDR2 sequences are SQVTM and ANQGSEA. The CDR3 loop spans 12 amino acids. With 5 bases clipped from V and 3 bases from J, the junction kept 3 bases outside the gene matches. CDR3 nucleotides: TGCAGCGTTAACAGGGGAGACACTGAAGCTTTCTTT. This gives the protein CSVNRGDTEAFF. Supplemented by reference TRBV29-1 and TRBJ1-1, the full variable domain reads SAVISQKPSRDICQRGTSLTIQCQVDSQVTMMFWYRQQPGQSLTLIATANQGSEATYESGFVIDKFPISRPNLTFSTLTVSNMSPEDSSIYLCSVNRGDTEAFFGQGTRLTVV.

The chain links TRBV5-4 to TRBJ1-2, with TRBD1 matching over 12 bases. Germline CDR1 SGHNT, CDR2 YYREEE (reference sequence). The J segment lost 9 bases and the V segment lost 9 bases, leaving 9 bases of the junction unmatched. This CDR3 spans 13 amino acids. The CDR3 reads CATGPGQGASYTF. DNA of the CDR3: TGTGCCACCGGACCGGGACAGGGGGCGAGCTACACCTTC.

As to this clone: Distinct nucleotide sequences in the sample also encode this CDR3. The chain recombines TRBV2 with TRBJ1-4, with no clear D. V was pared by 5 bases and J by 0 bases, with 13 bases between. Germline V gene lookup returns CDR1 SNHLY and CDR2 FYNNEI. CDR3 size: 16 residues. The CDR3: CASSIFAPSTNEKLFF. CDR3 nucleotide sequence: TGTGCCAGCAGTATCTTTGCTCCGTCAACTAATGAAAAACTGTTTTTT.

V and J are TRBV18 and TRBJ1-5, with 10 positions matching TRBD1. Trimming removed 5 bases from V and 4 bases from J; junction bases left unmatched: 11. The CDR3 totals 17 residues. The germline gives CDR1 KGHSH, CDR2 LQKENI. For the CDR3, the DNA is TGTGCCAGCTCAGACAGACAGGGGGCGGGCGGGAATCAGCCCCAGCATTTT. As protein: CASSDRQGAGGNQPQHF.

This chain joins TRBV11-3 and TRBJ2-5; unclear D gene. The germline gives CDR1 SGHNT, CDR2 YENEEA. V was clipped by 5 bases and J by 5 bases, with 12 bases between them. The CDR3 totals 13 residues. The CDR3 sequence is CASSRRAFETQYF. CDR3 coding DNA: TGTGCCAGCAGCCGACGGGCCTTTGAGACCCAGTACTTC.

J is TRBJ2-1 and V is TRBV18, with D possibly called TRBD1 or TRBD2 (6 bases each). The CDR3 spans 14 residues. CDR1 and CDR2 from the germline V gene are KGHSH and LQKENI. Between the trimmed V and J ends, which lost 3 bases and 10 bases, there was a span of 16 bases. This CDR3 is CASSPGTGRKEQFF. The CDR3 nucleotides read TGTGCCAGCTCACCGGGCACAGGGAGGAAGGAGCAGTTCTTC.

This sequence joins TRBV6-6 and TRBJ2-7; 7 bases are a match to TRBD2. The CDR3 spans 13 residues. The germline gives CDR1 MNHNY, CDR2 SVGAGI (reference sequence). V lost 6 bases, J lost 2 bases, and 4 bases stayed unmatched. CDR3 in amino acids: CASRPSGTYEQYF. The CDR3 DNA follows: TGTGCCAGCAGACCGAGCGGGACCTACGAGCAGTACTTC.

The genes are TRBV6-5 and TRBJ2-3; D unresolved. The CDR3 sequence is 12 residues long. Trimming left V 6 bases short and J 3 bases short, with 7 bases between. The germline V gene encodes CDR1 MNHEY and CDR2 SVGAGI. The CDR3, as DNA: TGTGCCAGCAGCCCTACTACAGATACGCAGTATTTT. Translating gives CASSPTTDTQYF.

Concerning this clone: This sample also contains other DNA sequences that code for the same CDR3. J is TRBJ2-1 and V is TRBV20-1; no clear D. V was cut by 2 bases and J by 2 bases, with 1 base left in between. The CDR3 has 11 residues. Germline V gene data show CDR1 as DFQATT and CDR2 as SNEGSKA (reference sequence). The DNA of the CDR3 is TGCAGTGCTAGACCCTACAATGAGCAGTTCTTC. Amino acid sequence: CSARPYNEQFF.

The chain has TRBV9 and TRBJ2-2, with D possibly matching TRBD2 (5 bases). CDR1 is SGDLS, CDR2 YYNGEE, per germline. The CDR3 is made up of 16 amino acids. V lost 0 bases to trimming and J lost 7 bases, with 16 bases between them. This CDR3 is CASSVAIGSQIGELFF. CDR3 DNA: TGTGCCAGCAGCGTAGCTATAGGGAGTCAAATCGGGGAGCTGTTTTTT.

The chain couples TRBV6-1 to TRBJ1-5, with D tentatively TRBD1 (6 bases). Germline assignment: CDR1 MNHNS and CDR2 SASEGT. The CDR3 has 14 residues. Trimming took off 2 bases at V and 5 bases at J, with 10 bases between the two ends. Written as DNA, the CDR3 is TGTGCCAGCAGTGAACTAGGGGGGGATCAGCCCCAGCATTTT. Translating it yields CASSELGGDQPQHF.

The CDR3 sequence: CASSTAGTSSYNEQFF. The DNA for the CDR3 is TGCGCCAGCAGTACCGCCGGGACATCCTCCTACAATGAGCAGTTCTTC. This chain uses TRBV10-1 with TRBJ2-1; maybe TRBD1 (6 bases). The CDR3 spans 16 residues. CDR1 is WNHNN and CDR2 is SYGVQD in the germline V gene (reference sequence). V lost 5 bases to trimming and J lost 0 bases, with 14 bases between them.

The chain is built from TRBV5-1 and TRBJ2-6; D is uncertain. Per germline, CDR1 SGHRS and CDR2 YFSETQ. The CDR3 covers 17 residues. The ends were cut back, 7 bases at V and 5 bases at J, with 22 bases in the middle. CDR3 DNA sequence: TGCGCCAGCTGTATTTGCGGTTCACAAAGTCGGGCCAACGTCCTGACTTTC. This gives the protein CASCICGSQSRANVLTF.

The chain joins TRBV5-1 to TRBJ2-1; tentatively, D is TRBD1 or TRBD2 (5 bases each). Per germline, CDR1 SGHRS and CDR2 YFSETQ. With 2 bases removed from V and 4 bases from J, the gap between germline ends came to 16 bases. There are 16 residues in the CDR3. CDR3 sequence (DNA): TGCGCCAGCAGCTTACCCCTGGGGGAGCATTACAATGAGCAGTTCTTC. It specifies CASSLPLGEHYNEQFF.

CDR3 residues: CASGPGELFF. The CDR3 coding sequence is TGTGCCAGCGGGCCCGGGGAGCTGTTTTTT. The chain employs TRBV6-6 and TRBJ2-2, with D uncertain. The CDR3 is 10 amino acids. V shed 8 bases and J shed 6 bases, with 4 bases lying between them. Germline loops: CDR1 MNHNY, CDR2 SVGAGI (reference sequence).

This chain uses TRBV21-1 with TRBJ1-4. TRBV21-1 is a pseudogene. The CDR3 totals 12 residues. CDR3 coding DNA: TGTAGGCAGGGGGGGACTAATGAAAAACTGTTTTTT. Translation: CRQGGTNEKLFF.

The chain has TRBV27 and TRBJ2-5; no definite D call. The CDR3 covers 13 residues. CDR1 is MNHEY, CDR2 SMNVEV, per germline (reference sequence). The V and J ends lost 4 bases and 4 bases respectively, with 10 bases between them. CDR3 sequence: CASSYVGRETQYF. DNA of the CDR3: TGTGCCAGCAGTTACGTGGGTCGAGAGACCCAGTACTTC.

The genes are TRBV5-1 and TRBJ2-7; 12 bases align to TRBD2. The V segment lost 4 bases and the J segment 7 bases; nucleotides outside the gene matches: 3. This CDR3 has 13 residues. Germline V gene lookup returns CDR1 SGHRS and CDR2 YFSETQ. As DNA, the CDR3 is TGCGCCAGCAGCCAGGGACTAGCGGGTGAGCAGTACTTC. Its translation is CASSQGLAGEQYF.

This chain uses TRBV25-1 with TRBJ2-3; 15 bases are shared with TRBD2. V gave up 3 bases and J gave up 8 bases; unmatched junction bases: 6. The CDR3 consists of 16 residues. Germline V gene sequence: CDR1 MGHDK, CDR2 SYGVNS. The CDR3: CASSEGLAGGRGTQYF. In DNA, the CDR3 is TGTGCCAGCAGTGAGGGACTAGCGGGAGGACGGGGTACGCAGTATTTT.